This T cell receptor (beta chain) derives from a study of shared clonotypes between healthy human individuals. The study, taken as a whole, reports: Incompleteness in sorted-subset sequencing, despite large depth, was shown by rarefaction. Naive CD4 clonotypes were shared across several donors at about 5%.

Turning to this clone: Its antigen is unknown.

This CDR3 comprises 18 residues. All participating donors were Caucasian adults from Nashville, Tennessee. Over several immunoSEQ plates, each subset's genomic DNA was distributed in even portions. Repertoires were generated with immunoSEQ multiplex PCR, while TCRdb's copy carries only in-frame clones and drops some. This sample has hundreds of thousands of clones; about 96% occur once, and the top ten carry approximately 0.062%. The clonotype originates from a woman aged 25-40 years in good health. Material: naive CD4+ T cells sorted from blood. This sample's subset: CD45RA+ positively selected. The rearrangement joins TRBV12-2 to TRBJ2-7; TRBD1 is the table's D call, not checked against the DNA. TRBV12-2 is given as a pseudogene. This CDR3 reads CASRLDLTGSLTHYEQYF. The CDR3 DNA is TGTGCAAGTCGCCTAGACTTGACAGGGTCACTCACACACTACGAGCAGTACTTC.